The 20 T cell receptor beta chains in this list originate from one sample, sequenced in a study of chemoradiotherapy in HPV16-positive cancers. TCRdb's copy holds only in-frame clones and misses some; the assay was immunoSEQ multiplex PCR. The sample lists about 8,000 clones, roughly four fifths seen once, with around 7.7% in the top ten. This material was obtained from a patient who underwent chemoradiotherapy. The source is a human donor with HPV-associated anogenital cancer.

By share, this clone ranks as medium-sized. V gene TRBV6-1 combines with J gene TRBJ2-7; D is ambiguous. Trimming left V 2 bases short and J 0 bases short, with 14 bases between. Germline loops: CDR1 MNHNS, CDR2 SASEGT. This CDR3 is built from 16 residues. This CDR3 is CASSEIWGSSSYEQYF. CDR3 in DNA: TGTGCCAGCAGTGAAATCTGGGGTTCCAGCTCCTACGAGCAGTACTTC.

This clone has a handful of counts. The V gene is TRBV4-1, the J gene TRBJ2-2; D not certain. The length of the CDR3 is 13 residues. V was trimmed by 0 bases and J by 8 bases, leaving 7 bases between them. The germline V gene has CDR1 MGHRA and CDR2 YSYEKL. CDR3 loop: CASSQDRAGELFF. CDR3 bases: TGCGCCAGCAGCCAAGATCGTGCTGGGGAGCTGTTTTTT.

This clone was recorded a few times. The V call is TRBV6-1, the J call TRBJ1-5, with no clear D. Germline CDR1 MNHNS, CDR2 SASEGT. Deletions cut 4 bases from V and 5 bases from J, with 18 bases between. This CDR3 spans 16 amino acids. The CDR3: CASSVPDGDTYQPQHF. CDR3 in DNA: TGTGCCAGCAGTGTCCCGGACGGAGATACCTATCAGCCCCAGCATTTT.

This sequence joins TRBV2 and TRBJ2-1; 8 bases align to TRBD2. The germline V gene encodes CDR1 SNHLY and CDR2 FYNNEI. Trimming at V came to 7 bases and at J to 6 bases, leaving 11 bases not matched to a gene. The CDR3 length is 15 residues. This CDR3 reads CASMSKSGGLNEQFF. As DNA, the CDR3 is TGTGCCAGCATGTCTAAAAGCGGGGGACTCAATGAGCAGTTCTTC.

The CDR3 bases are TGTGCCTGGAGTGGGGACCTCTTTAACACTGAAGCTTTCTTT. Its protein product is CAWSGDLFNTEAFF. The V call is TRBV30, the J call TRBJ1-1, with a possible D match to TRBD1 (5 bases). Germline lookup yields CDR1 GTSNPN and CDR2 SVGIG (reference sequence). The ends were cut back, 1 base at V and 2 bases at J, with 11 bases in the middle. The CDR3 spans 14 residues.

The chain recombines TRBV5-1 with TRBJ1-2, with 10 nucleotides matching TRBD1. Germline CDR1 SGHRS, CDR2 YFSETQ. The V segment lost 4 bases and the J segment 7 bases; nucleotides outside the gene matches: 10. The CDR3 runs to 15 residues. CDR3 sequence (DNA): TGCGCCAGCAGCCCCCCGGGACAGGGGACCGGTGGCTACACCTTC. Protein product: CASSPPGQGTGGYTF.

V and J are TRBV7-9 and TRBJ2-2; D perhaps matches TRBD1 (6 bases). Germline CDR1 reads SEHNR; CDR2 reads FQNEAQ (reference sequence). Trimming removed 3 bases from V and 6 bases from J, with 11 bases in between. The CDR3 is 14 residues long. The CDR3 nucleotides are TGTGCCAGCAGCTTGGACAGTCACTCCGGGGAGCTGTTTTTT. This sequence encodes CASSLDSHSGELFF.

Here the CDR3 DNA reads TGTGCCAGCAGCCACGACTCGACTAGCGGGGGTTACGAGCAGTACTTC. It specifies CASSHDSTSGGYEQYF. This sequence joins TRBV4-2 and TRBJ2-7; 12 nucleotides agree with TRBD2. Trimming cost V 3 bases and J 4 bases; bases outside gene matches: 7. The length of the CDR3 is 16 residues. CDR1 and CDR2 from the germline V gene are LGHNA and YNFKEQ.

This clone has only one observation. The V gene is TRBV28, the J gene TRBJ1-4; 9 bases are a match to TRBD1. CDR1 and CDR2 from the germline V gene are MDHEN and SYDVKM. Losses at the gene ends were 6 bases for V and 2 bases for J; bases not matched to a gene: 4. The CDR3 loop spans 15 amino acids. This CDR3 is CASSPGTGTNEKLFF. CDR3 bases: TGTGCCAGCAGCCCCGGGACAGGGACTAATGAAAAACTGTTTTTT.

V is TRBV30 and J is TRBJ2-7; D gene ambiguous. This CDR3 region has 10 residues. Trimming removed 5 bases at V and 9 bases at J, with 11 bases between. Germline values: CDR1 GTSNPN, CDR2 SVGIG (reference sequence). The CDR3 region is CAWGQDWQYF. The CDR3 nucleotides are TGTGCCTGGGGGCAGGATTGGCAGTACTTC.

The chain recombines TRBV5-4 with TRBJ1-6; D possibly corresponds to TRBD1 (5 bases). CDR1 SGHNT and CDR2 YYREEE come from the germline V gene (reference sequence). CDR3 length: 16 residues. V lost 3 bases and J 3 bases, leaving 13 bases between the germline ends. The CDR3 region is CASSSKGQLYNSPLHF. The DNA of the CDR3 is TGTGCCAGCAGCTCCAAGGGGCAACTCTATAATTCACCCCTCCACTTT.

The chain is built from TRBV18 and TRBJ2-2; 11 bases are a match to TRBD2. Trimming removed 6 bases from V and 4 bases from J; junction bases left unmatched: 7. Germline CDR1 and CDR2: KGHSH and LQKENI. There are 16 residues in the CDR3. The CDR3 loop reads CASSHETSGVTGELFF. In DNA form, the CDR3 reads TGTGCCAGCTCCCACGAGACTAGCGGGGTCACCGGGGAGCTGTTTTTT.

The rearrangement joins TRBV27 to TRBJ1-1; TRBD1 aligns across 8 bases. V lost 3 bases, J lost 1 base, and 4 bases stayed unmatched. The CDR3 has 15 residues. Germline assignment: CDR1 MNHEY and CDR2 SMNVEV (reference sequence). The CDR3 DNA is TGTGCCAGCAGTTTTACCGGGACAGGGAACACTGAAGCTTTCTTT. Amino acid sequence: CASSFTGTGNTEAFF.

J is TRBJ2-7 and V is TRBV27; D is perhaps TRBD1 (6 bases). In germline, CDR1 is MNHEY, CDR2 SMNVEV (reference sequence). The CDR3 contains 13 residues. Trimming cost V 6 bases and J 1 base, with 10 bases left between them. CDR3 bases: TGTGCCAGCAGACTCCAGGGGTCCTACGAGCAGTACTTC. The encoded protein is CASRLQGSYEQYF.

V and J are TRBV15 and TRBJ2-2; D uncertain. V was trimmed by 0 bases and J by 9 bases, leaving 5 bases between them. Germline assignment: CDR1 LNHNV and CDR2 YYDKDF (reference sequence). This CDR3 has 12 amino acids. CDR3 amino acids: CATSRDLRELFF. In nucleotides, the CDR3 is TGTGCCACCAGCAGAGACCTACGGGAGCTGTTTTTT.

V is TRBV9 and J is TRBJ2-3, with D possibly TRBD2 on 6 matching bases. CDR3 length: 17 residues. Trimming shortened V by 0 bases and J by 2 bases, and 16 bases separated the two germline ends. Per germline, CDR1 SGDLS and CDR2 YYNGEE. CDR3 amino acids: CASSVDLGGTHTDTQYF. CDR3 coding DNA: TGTGCCAGCAGCGTAGATCTAGGCGGGACCCACACAGATACGCAGTATTTT.

V usage is TRBV11-2 and J usage is TRBJ1-6, with unresolved D. CDR3 length: 13 residues. Germline-derived CDR1 and CDR2 are SGHAT and FQNNGV. The V end was cut by 0 bases, the J end by 10 bases, with 7 bases between. In DNA form, the CDR3 reads TGTGCCAGCAGCTTAGACATTGGGTCACCCCTCCACTTT. Encoded protein: CASSLDIGSPLHF.

This sequence joins TRBV10-3 and TRBJ2-1, with D perhaps matching TRBD1 or TRBD2 (5 bases each). The CDR3 spans 15 residues. CDR1 ENHRY and CDR2 SYGVKD come from the germline V gene. V was shortened by 0 bases and J by 8 bases, with 14 bases between the two germline ends. The CDR3 DNA reads TGTGCCATCAGTGAGTCTCGAGGGGAACGGGATGAGCAGTTCTTC. Translated: CAISESRGERDEQFF.

The chain combines TRBV5-4 with TRBJ2-5; 9 bases line up with TRBD2. The V and J ends lost 2 bases and 5 bases, in that order; junction bases with no gene match: 7. The CDR3 extends over 15 amino acids. Per the germline V gene, CDR1 is SGHNT and CDR2 is YYREEE (reference sequence). The chain's CDR3 is CASSFLAGAWETQYF. CDR3 coding DNA: TGTGCCAGCAGCTTCTTAGCGGGGGCTTGGGAGACCCAGTACTTC.

The CDR3 DNA reads as TGTGCCAGCAGTGTACAGGGGGCGAGGCAGCCCCAGCATTTT. This codes for CASSVQGARQPQHF. This chain links TRBV27 with TRBJ1-5, with 9 bases matching TRBD1. V lost 5 bases, J lost 7 bases, and 6 bases stayed unmatched. The CDR3 is 14 amino acids. Germline V gene lookup returns CDR1 MNHEY and CDR2 SMNVEV (reference sequence).